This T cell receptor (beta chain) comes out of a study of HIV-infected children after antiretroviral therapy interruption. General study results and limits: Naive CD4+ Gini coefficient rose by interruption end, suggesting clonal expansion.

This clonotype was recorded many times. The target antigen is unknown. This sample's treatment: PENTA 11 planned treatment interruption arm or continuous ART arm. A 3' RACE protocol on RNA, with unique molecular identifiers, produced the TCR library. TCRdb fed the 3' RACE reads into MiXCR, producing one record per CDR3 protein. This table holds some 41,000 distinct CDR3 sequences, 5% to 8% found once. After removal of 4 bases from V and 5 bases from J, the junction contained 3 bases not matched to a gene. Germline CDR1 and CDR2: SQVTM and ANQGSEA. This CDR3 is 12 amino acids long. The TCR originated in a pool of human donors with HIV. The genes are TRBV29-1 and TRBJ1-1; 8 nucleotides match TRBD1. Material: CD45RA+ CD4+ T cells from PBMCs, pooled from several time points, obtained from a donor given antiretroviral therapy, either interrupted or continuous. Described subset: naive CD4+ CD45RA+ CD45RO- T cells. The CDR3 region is CSVGTGMTEAFF. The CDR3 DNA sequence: TGCAGCGTTGGGACAGGGATGACTGAAGCTTTCTTT. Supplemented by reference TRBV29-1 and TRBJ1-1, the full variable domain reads SAVISQKPSRDICQRGTSLTIQCQVDSQVTMMFWYRQQPGQSLTLIATANQGSEATYESGFVIDKFPISRPNLTFSTLTVSNMSPEDSSIYLCSVGTGMTEAFFGQGTRLTVV.